This T cell receptor beta chain was documented in a study of T cells in Graves' hyperthyroidism and ophthalmopathy. Using RNA transcripts as the source, TCR beta CDR3 regions were amplified. TCR CDR3 regions were first amplified by RT-PCR with HTBI primers. TCRdb reprocessed the multiplex PCR reads via MiXCR and lists one record per CDR3 protein. The sample has 550,000 to 800,000 distinct CDR3 sequences; 17% are singletons. About this clonotype: Its antigen remains unidentified. At one boundary the junction diverges from the germline segment, which might be a read error.

The study's findings and limits: Ophthalmopathy could be told apart from stable hyperthyroidism with a 13 V-J model.

CDR3 length equals 14 residues. The germline V gene has CDR1 SGHTS and CDR2 YDEGEE. This sequence joins TRBV5-8 and TRBJ2-5, with 8 bases matching TRBD1. The sample consisted of blood. This sequence originates from a man aged 45-65 years with Graves' hyperthyroidism. The CDR3 loop is CASSIGQGQETQHF. The CDR3, as DNA: TGTGCCAGCAGCATCGGACAGGGTCAAGAGACCCAGCACTTC.